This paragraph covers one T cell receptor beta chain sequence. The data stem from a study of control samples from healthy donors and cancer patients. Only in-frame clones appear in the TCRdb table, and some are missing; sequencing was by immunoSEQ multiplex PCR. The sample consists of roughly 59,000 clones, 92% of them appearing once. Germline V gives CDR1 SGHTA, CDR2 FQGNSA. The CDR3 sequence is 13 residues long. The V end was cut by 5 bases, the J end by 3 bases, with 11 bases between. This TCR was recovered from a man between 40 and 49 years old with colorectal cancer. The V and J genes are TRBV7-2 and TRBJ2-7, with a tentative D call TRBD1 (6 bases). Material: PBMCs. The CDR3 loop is CASSRSRGYEQYF. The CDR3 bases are TGTGCCAGCAGCCGTAGCAGGGGCTACGAGCAGTACTTC. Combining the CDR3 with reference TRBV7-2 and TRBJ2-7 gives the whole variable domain GAGVSQSPSNKVTEKGKDVELRCDPISGHTALYWYRQSLGQGLEFLIYFQGNSAPDKSGLPSDRFSAERTGGSVSTLTIQRTQQEDSAVYLCASSRSRGYEQYFGPGTRLTVT.